This is a list of T cell receptor beta chains from one sample in a study of blood T cell repertoires in COVID-19. Method: immunoSEQ multiplex PCR; TCRdb's copy keeps in-frame clones and lacks some. This sample carries 230,000 or so clones, 80% to 90% of them seen once, and the ten largest clones take 6.5% to 8.5%. Sequenced sample: peripheral blood. Receptor source: a woman older than 75 with COVID-19, enrolled during active disease. CDR3s leave out the opening cysteine and the closing phenylalanine or tryptophan. Clone size is stated in some rows and not others, as once, few, many or a class when expanded.

J gene,V gene,clone size,CDR3 protein
TRBJ1-5,TRBV19,few,ASSPGQSQPQH
TRBJ2-3,TRBV7-9,.,ASSLSGAADTQY
TRBJ2-4,TRBV18,.,ASSPEGLAKNIQY
TRBJ2-7,TRBV29-1,.,SVTTGREQY
TRBJ2-7,TRBV29-1,.,SVGPDSYEQY
TRBJ2-1,TRBV7-2,.,ASSFTGTSINEQF
TRBJ2-5,TRBV30,.,AGGLGGRYQETQY
TRBJ2-7,TRBV3-1/TRBV3-2,.,ASSSTISYEQY
TRBJ1-2,TRBV19,.,ASSIQVGERYGYT
TRBJ2-1,TRBV7-2,.,ASSLRVFTNYNEQF
TRBJ2-3,TRBV7-9,.,ASTHETSTDTQY
TRBJ1-2,TRBV5-1,.,ASSLVPGVDYGYT
TRBJ1-3,TRBV12-5,.,ASGYGGGWGNTIY
TRBJ1-1,TRBV5-1,.,ASSFDAGVGGTEAF
TRBJ1-1,TRBV6-5,.,ASSKQGHETEAF
TRBJ2-3,TRBV2,.,ASRARDTNTQY
TRBJ1-6,TRBV5-1,.,ASSLDRRDNSPLH
TRBJ1-2,TRBV6-5,.,ASSSGTGTIYGYT
TRBJ1-2,TRBV3-1/TRBV3-2,.,ASSLTGGKGYT
TRBJ1-1,TRBV6-6,.,ASSYSRKEAF
TRBJ1-6,TRBV6-5,.,ASRLYRDSPLH
TRBJ2-7,TRBV18,.,ASSPAGGGQDSYEQY
TRBJ2-7,TRBV6-5,.,ASSKTGGGTYEQY
TRBJ1-4,TRBV2,.,ASSDRINEKLF
TRBJ1-2,TRBV6-5,few,ASSQTWNYGYT
TRBJ1-3,TRBV3-1/TRBV3-2,.,ASSQTGDGNTIY
TRBJ2-5,TRBV7-8,.,ASRRRGQETQY